One sample yielded the 21 T cell receptor beta chains listed below, sequenced in a study of T cells in Graves' hyperthyroidism and ophthalmopathy. The CDR3 regions of TCR beta were amplified from RNA transcripts. When the TCR CDR3 underwent first-round RT-PCR, the HTBI primer set was used. MiXCR, run by TCRdb on the multiplex PCR reads, gives a single entry per CDR3 protein. This table has about 260,000 distinct CDR3 sequences, under 30% appearing once. Specimen: blood. The receptors shown here come from a man aged 40-50 years with Graves' hyperthyroidism that later progressed to Graves' ophthalmopathy.

This clonotype came up a few times. A much larger clone differs from this one at a single base, so this may be a read error. The rearrangement uses TRBV4-2 and TRBJ2-7, with a possible D match to TRBD2 (5 bases). The V gene's germline CDR1 is LGHNA and CDR2 YNFKEQ. The CDR3 covers 15 residues. The CDR3 DNA is TGTGCCAGCAGCCAAGATGATGCCGGCGACTACGAGCAGCACTTC. It specifies CASSQDDAGDYEQHF.

This chain uses TRBV6-2 or TRBV6-3 with TRBJ1-1; perhaps TRBD1 as D (6 bases). The CDR3 extends over 18 amino acids. Germline V gene sequence: CDR1 MNHEY, CDR2 SVGEGT. Trimming cost V 8 bases and J 0 bases, with 25 bases left between them. The chain's CDR3 is CASAEVGAWRSLNTEAFF. In DNA form, the CDR3 reads TGTGCCAGCGCCGAGGTGGGGGCCTGGCGATCTTTGAACACTGAAGCTTTCTTT.

J is TRBJ1-5 and V is TRBV19, with 7 bases fitting TRBD1. Germline CDR1 LNHDA, CDR2 SQIVND (reference sequence). The length of the CDR3 is 20 residues. The trim removed 1 base at V and 1 base at J, leaving 16 bases unmatched. The CDR3 here is CASSIGRRQGVLRSNQPQHF. CDR3 sequence (DNA): TGTGCCAGTAGTATAGGACGGAGACAGGGAGTCCTTAGAAGCAATCAGCCCCAGCATTTT.

The count of this clonotype is one. The V call is TRBV28, the J call TRBJ2-5, with 7 bases that match TRBD1. The CDR3 contains 16 residues. V trimming: 1 base; J trimming: 2 bases; junction bases outside the gene matches: 7. The germline V gene encodes CDR1 MDHEN and CDR2 SYDVKM. The CDR3 sequence: CASSLFGTANQETQYF. The CDR3 nucleotides are TGTGCCAGCAGTTTATTCGGGACAGCTAATCAAGAGACCCAGTACTTC.

This clonotype came up many times. This rearrangement joins TRBV6-2 or TRBV6-3 to TRBJ2-7; TRBD2 agrees at 8 bases. The J segment lost 2 bases and the V segment lost 1 base, leaving 7 bases of the junction unmatched. The V gene's germline CDR1 is MNHEY and CDR2 SVGEGT. CDR3 length: 16 residues. This CDR3 is CASSYFLRAGAYEQYF. DNA for the CDR3: TGTGCCAGCAGTTACTTCCTCCGAGCGGGGGCCTACGAGCAGTACTTC.

In its sample, this clonotype was seen many times. The J gene is TRBJ1-5, the V gene TRBV30; TRBD1 is a possible D gene (5 bases). The CDR3 covers 13 residues. Germline assignment: CDR1 GTSNPN and CDR2 SVGIG (reference sequence). V lost 1 base and J lost 7, with 11 bases in between. The CDR3 DNA reads as TGTGCCTGGAGTGGTAGGGGCGGGCAGCCCCAGCATTTT. This translates into CAWSGRGGQPQHF.

This rearrangement joins TRBV19 to TRBJ2-7; tentative D call: TRBD2 (6 bases). The CDR3 totals 15 residues. With 5 bases removed from V and 5 bases from J, the gap between germline ends came to 19 bases. Looked up from germline, CDR1 is LNHDA and CDR2 is SQIVND (reference sequence). The CDR3 is CASSPTRGSTNEQYF. CDR3 bases: TGTGCCAGTAGTCCCACTCGGGGGAGCACGAACGAGCAGTACTTC. Variable domain in full (rest from reference TRBV19 and TRBJ2-7): DGGITQSPKYLFRKEGQNVTLSCEQNLNHDAMYWYRQDPGQGLRLIYYSQIVNDFQKGDIAEGYSVSREKKESFPLTVTSAQKNPTAFYLCASSPTRGSTNEQYFGPGTRLTVT.

This clonotype was seen repeatedly, ten times or more. The chain combines TRBV6-2 or TRBV6-3 with TRBJ1-5, with 9 bases aligning to TRBD1. V dropped 4 bases and J dropped 0; count of bases not matched to a gene: 4. In germline, CDR1 is MNHEY, CDR2 SVGEGT. CDR3 size: 16 residues. The CDR3 DNA sequence: TGTGCCAGCAGTTCCGACAGGGGGATTAGCAATCAGCCCCAGCATTTT. Translation gives CASSSDRGISNQPQHF.

This clonotype came up many times. CDR3 sequence reads: CASSTIWDRVLPQAFF. CDR3 nucleotide sequence: TGTGCCAGCAGTACCATATGGGACAGGGTCCTGCCCCAAGCTTTCTTT. V and J are TRBV12-3 or TRBV12-4 and TRBJ1-1; 9 bases fit TRBD1. V was pared by 5 bases and J by 9 bases, with 16 bases of the junction left unmatched. This CDR3 contains 16 residues.

This clonotype was seen repeatedly, ten times or more. The chain joins TRBV24-1 to TRBJ1-1; 7 bases are shared with TRBD1. V shed 4 bases and J 1 base; nucleotides not matched to a gene: 5. The CDR3 is 15 residues long. CDR1 KGHDR and CDR2 SFDVKD come from the germline V gene. The chain's CDR3 is CATSDRRQGNTEAFF. CDR3 nucleotides: TGTGCCACCAGTGACCGCCGACAGGGGAACACTGAAGCTTTCTTT.

This clonotype was seen only a few times. The chain is built from TRBV4-2 and TRBJ2-5; 8 positions agree with TRBD2. The V gene's germline CDR1 is LGHNA and CDR2 YNFKEQ. The CDR3 is 18 amino acids. After removal of 0 bases from V and 5 bases from J, the junction contained 14 bases not matched to a gene. CDR3 nucleotide sequence: TGTGCCAGCAGCCAAGATCTCCCCCGTTGGGCGGGAGGTGAGACCCAGTACTTC. It encodes CASSQDLPRWAGGETQYF.

This clonotype was seen repeatedly, ten times or more. The chain links TRBV20-1 to TRBJ2-6, with 7 bases aligning to TRBD1. The J segment lost 2 bases and the V segment lost 6 bases, leaving 7 bases of the junction unmatched. Germline CDR1 and CDR2: DFQATT and SNEGSKA (reference sequence). This CDR3 has 15 amino acids. Here the CDR3 reads CSAGEGGAGANVLTF. CDR3 DNA sequence: TGCAGTGCCGGTGAAGGGGGCGCTGGGGCCAACGTCCTGACTTTC.

This clonotype was recorded at least ten times. The rearrangement links TRBV7-9 to TRBJ2-7; tentatively, D is TRBD2 (6 bases). V shed 5 bases and J shed 7 bases, with 12 bases lying between them. The CDR3 totals 12 residues. Per germline, CDR1 SEHNR and CDR2 FQNEAQ (reference sequence). The CDR3 sequence is CASSRRDLEQYF. CDR3 coding DNA: TGTGCCAGCAGCCGAAGGGACTTGGAGCAGTACTTC.

Ten or more counts support this clonotype. The rearrangement uses TRBV20-1 and TRBJ2-2; 15 bases fit TRBD2. The trim removed 1 base at V and 9 bases at J, leaving 9 bases unmatched. The CDR3 loop spans 17 amino acids. Germline lookup yields CDR1 DFQATT and CDR2 SNEGSKA (reference sequence). CDR3 sequence: CSARALTGTSGRRELFF. CDR3 in DNA: TGCAGTGCTAGAGCCCTGACCGGGACTAGCGGGAGGAGGGAGCTGTTTTTT.

In its sample, this clonotype was seen many times. This may be a read error: a much more frequent sequence differs by one nucleotide. This chain links TRBV6-1 with TRBJ1-5; D perhaps matches TRBD1 (5 bases). This CDR3 has 16 amino acids. Germline CDR1 MNHNS, CDR2 SASEGT. As DNA, the CDR3 is TGTGCCAGCAGTGAGAGGAGAGCGTCGGAAAGACAGCTCCAGCATTTT. Translating gives CASSERRASERQLQHF.

Comments on this clonotype: Relative to the germline gene, one junction end is altered; a read error may explain this. The chain recombines TRBV7-2 with TRBJ2-5; TRBD2 might be the D (6 bases). This CDR3 is built from 16 residues. Per germline, CDR1 SGHTA and CDR2 FQGNSA. The CDR3 loop reads CASSLVSVGGEETQYF. The CDR3 coding sequence is TGTGCTAGCAGCTTAGTCTCGGTGGGAGGAGAAGAGACCCAGTACTTC.

This clonotype was counted ten times or more. This chain joins TRBV4-1 and TRBJ2-5; 8 bases align to TRBD2. V lost 0 bases to trimming and J lost 1 base; unmatched junction nucleotides: 7. The CDR3 extends over 17 amino acids. Germline V gene sequence: CDR1 MGHRA, CDR2 YSYEKL. CDR3 residues: CASSQDRVAGTQETQYF. CDR3 DNA sequence: TGCGCCAGCAGCCAAGATAGGGTAGCGGGAACCCAAGAGACCCAGTACTTC.

This clonotype was recorded a few times. The chain is built from TRBV19 and TRBJ1-2; D possibly corresponds to TRBD1 (5 bases). The CDR3 runs to 14 residues. Germline CDR1 and CDR2: LNHDA and SQIVND (reference sequence). Between the trimmed V and J ends, which lost 7 bases and 10 bases, there was a span of 22 bases. This CDR3 is CASTDRGFLKSYTF. In nucleotides, the CDR3 is TGTGCCAGTACCGATAGGGGCTTCTTAAAGTCCTACACCTTC.

The CDR3: CASSYLGGQLNTEAFF. The CDR3 coding sequence is TGTGCCAGCAGTTACTTGGGGGGGCAACTGAACACTGAAGCTTTCTTT. This chain links TRBV6-2 or TRBV6-3 with TRBJ1-1; tentative D call: TRBD1 (6 bases). The CDR3 is 16 residues long. The V end lost 1 base, the J end lost 0 bases, and 12 bases lay between the germline ends. CDR1 and CDR2 from the germline V gene are MNHEY and SVGEGT.

This clonotype was observed at least ten times. This chain joins TRBV12-3 or TRBV12-4 and TRBJ2-2, with TRBD2 identical over 7 bases. The CDR3 length is 16 residues. J was trimmed by 5 bases and V by 4 bases; bases with no gene match: 10. The chain's CDR3 is CASSSTPSGRTGELFF. CDR3 nucleotide sequence: TGTGCCAGCAGTTCCACCCCTAGCGGAAGAACCGGGGAGCTGTTTTTT.

Ten or more counts support this clonotype. The V gene is TRBV20-1, the J gene TRBJ1-6; D call uncertain. CDR1 and CDR2 from the germline V gene are DFQATT and SNEGSKA (reference sequence). There are 17 residues in the CDR3. V lost 4 bases and J 7 bases, leaving 23 bases between the germline ends. The CDR3, as DNA: TGCAGTGCTATCACCGGCCTCCTGGTTTCTCCCAATTCACCCCTCCACTTT. Translating gives CSAITGLLVSPNSPLHF.